This entry describes one T cell receptor beta chain. The germline V gene encodes CDR1 SGDLS and CDR2 YYNGEE. J lost 2 bases, V lost 3 bases, and 7 bases had no gene match. This CDR3 region has 15 residues. TCRdb keeps only in-frame clones here, not all; method: immunoSEQ multiplex PCR. Of 50,000 or so clones listed, around 78% were seen once; the top ten hold just over 20%. This specimen comes from a study of cytotoxic CD8 clonotypes in ibrutinib-treated CLL. This chain connects TRBV9 to TRBJ1-2, with TRBD1 identical over 7 bases. This receptor was taken from a human donor with chronic lymphocytic leukemia. Here the sequenced sample was PBMCs, taken after 24 months of ibrutinib treatment. The CDR3 DNA is TGTGCCAGCAGCGCTTCAGGGACAGCAAACTATGGCTACACCTTC. Translated, it gives CASSASGTANYGYTF.